A single sample gave rise to the 10 T cell receptor beta chains below, sequenced in a study of prognosis after radiotherapy for stage I lung cancer. CDR3 of TCR beta was amplified from genomic DNA via a two-round multiplex PCR. Individual primers that were specific to each TRBV and TRBJ gene served in first-round PCR. TCRdb fed the multiplex PCR reads into MiXCR, producing one record per CDR3 protein. Of tens of thousands of distinct CDR3 sequences in the sample, over 30% were seen once. The specimen comprised PBMCs, sampled before or after stereotactic body radiation therapy (not recorded which). The receptor source for this set is a donor aged 50 or older with non-small cell lung cancer.

This clonotype was seen repeatedly, ten times or more. The V and J genes are TRBV7-2 and TRBJ2-1; TRBD2 agrees at 7 bases. Per the germline V gene, CDR1 is SGHTA and CDR2 is FQGNSA. Trimming removed 7 bases from V and 4 bases from J; junction bases left unmatched: 7. CDR3 length: 14 residues. The CDR3 DNA reads as TGTGCCAGCACCAGAGGCGGGAGATACAATGAGCAGTTCTTC. Protein product: CASTRGGRYNEQFF.

This clonotype was detected many times. The chain joins TRBV7-6 to TRBJ2-7; a weak D match, TRBD1 (6 bases). The CDR3 extends over 13 amino acids. V gave up 3 bases and J gave up 5 bases, with 11 bases separating them. CDR1 SGHVS and CDR2 FNYEAQ come from the germline V gene. Here the CDR3 DNA reads TGTGCCAGCAGCTTGGCCAGGGGCCACGAGCAGTACTTC. Its protein is CASSLARGHEQYF.

With respect to this clonotype: A much larger clonotype is one base distant, so this may be a read error. This chain uses TRBV6-2 or TRBV6-3 with TRBJ2-1; 12 positions agree with TRBD1. CDR1 is MNHEY, CDR2 SVGEGT, per germline. This CDR3 has 14 amino acids. Here the CDR3 reads CASRRDRGHNGQFF. The CDR3 region has the DNA TGTGCCAGCCGTAGGGACAGGGGGCACAATGGGCAGTTCTTC.

This clonotype was seen repeatedly, ten times or more. V usage is TRBV6-4 and J usage is TRBJ1-1; 8 positions match TRBD1. V lost 6 bases, J lost 2 bases, and 5 bases stayed unmatched. Per germline, CDR1 MRHNA and CDR2 SNTAGT. This CDR3 has 14 amino acids. The DNA of the CDR3 is TGTGCCAGCAGGCTGACAGGGGATAACACTGAAGCTTTCTTT. It is translated as CASRLTGDNTEAFF.

Within the sample, this clonotype is medium-sized (0.01 to 0.1%). The chain couples TRBV27 to TRBJ2-1; 7 bases are a match to TRBD2. Germline V gene data show CDR1 as MNHEY and CDR2 as SMNVEV (reference sequence). The CDR3 spans 16 residues. The V gene end was trimmed by 0 bases and the J gene end by 4 bases; junction bases not matched to a gene: 6. CDR3 residues: CASSLSPGRRYNEQFF. The CDR3 nucleotides are TGTGCCAGCAGTTTATCCCCCGGGAGGAGATACAATGAGCAGTTCTTC.

This clonotype came up many times. This chain connects TRBV4-1 to TRBJ2-7, with 7 bases lining up with TRBD2. CDR1 MGHRA and CDR2 YSYEKL come from the germline V gene. CDR3 size: 15 residues. V lost 1 base and J lost 4; bases outside the gene matches: 7. The CDR3: CASSQATGGEYEQYF. As DNA, the CDR3 is TGCGCCAGCAGCCAAGCCACTGGGGGGGAATACGAGCAGTACTTC.

V and J are TRBV20-1 and TRBJ1-1; D not resolved. Germline values: CDR1 DFQATT, CDR2 SNEGSKA (reference sequence). Between the trimmed V and J ends, which lost 4 bases and 3 bases, there was a span of 18 bases. This CDR3 is built from 15 residues. CDR3 in amino acids: CSAIRAVQPYTEAFF. In nucleotides, the CDR3 is TGCAGTGCTATTCGGGCCGTACAGCCATACACTGAAGCTTTCTTT.

This clonotype was counted once. The J gene is TRBJ2-1, the V gene TRBV6-1, with TRBD2 matching over 9 bases. The germline CDR1 and CDR2 sequences are MNHNS and SASEGT. J was trimmed by 3 bases and V by 8 bases; bases with no gene match: 8. The length of the CDR3 is 15 residues. The chain's CDR3 is CASQPSGTIYNEQFF. The DNA for the CDR3 is TGTGCCAGCCAGCCTAGCGGGACCATCTACAATGAGCAGTTCTTC.

This clonotype was seen at least ten times. J is TRBJ2-3 and V is TRBV11-2; D remains ambiguous. Germline lookup yields CDR1 SGHAT and CDR2 FQNNGV. Trimming pared 4 bases from V and 4 bases from J, leaving 15 bases between. This CDR3 is 15 amino acids long. The CDR3 nucleotides are TGTGCCAGCAGCTCCCTGACCATACGCGCAGATACGCAGTATTTT. It codes for CASSSLTIRADTQYF. Filled out from reference TRBV11-2 and TRBJ2-3, the complete variable domain reads EAGVAQSPRYKIIEKRQSVAFWCNPISGHATLYWYQQILGQGPKLLIQFQNNGVVDDSQLPKDRFSAERLKGVDSTLKIQPAKLEDSAVYLCASSSLTIRADTQYFGPGTRLTVL.

The J gene is TRBJ2-1, the V gene TRBV20-1; the match to TRBD2 covers 11 bases. V shed 6 bases and J 0 bases; nucleotides not matched to a gene: 10. Germline assignment: CDR1 DFQATT and CDR2 SNEGSKA (reference sequence). The CDR3 sequence is 17 residues long. CDR3: CSASTSGRSGSYNEQFF. The CDR3 DNA follows: TGCAGTGCGAGTACTAGCGGGAGATCCGGCTCCTACAATGAGCAGTTCTTC.